Listed here is a single T cell receptor (beta chain). Its specificity is unknown. This record belongs to a study of cytomegalovirus exposure and HLA in healthy donors. The CDR3 consists of 15 residues. The V gene lost 6 bases and the J gene lost 7 bases, with 19 bases spanning the gap. Germline values: CDR1 MDHEN, CDR2 SYDVKM. PCR amplification relied on 60 Vbeta primers (plus 13 Jbeta primers). TCRdb keeps only in-frame clones here, not all; method: immunoSEQ multiplex PCR. Among tens of thousands of clones, roughly 86% were seen once, and the ten largest hold 1.9%. Study-wide points: Within the data, a cluster of highly shared sequence variants was likely a sequencing artifact. Follow-up analysis later connected one missense variant in DCLRE1C with trimming of TCR beta V- and J-genes.

This receptor was obtained from a young man in good health and CMV-seronegative. The sequencing sample was made of PBMCs. The chain carries TRBV28 and TRBJ1-5; tentatively, D is TRBD1 (6 bases). CDR3 DNA: TGTGCCAGCAGGAATACACAGGGTATAGGCCAGCCCCAGCATTTT. Translated: CASRNTQGIGQPQHF.